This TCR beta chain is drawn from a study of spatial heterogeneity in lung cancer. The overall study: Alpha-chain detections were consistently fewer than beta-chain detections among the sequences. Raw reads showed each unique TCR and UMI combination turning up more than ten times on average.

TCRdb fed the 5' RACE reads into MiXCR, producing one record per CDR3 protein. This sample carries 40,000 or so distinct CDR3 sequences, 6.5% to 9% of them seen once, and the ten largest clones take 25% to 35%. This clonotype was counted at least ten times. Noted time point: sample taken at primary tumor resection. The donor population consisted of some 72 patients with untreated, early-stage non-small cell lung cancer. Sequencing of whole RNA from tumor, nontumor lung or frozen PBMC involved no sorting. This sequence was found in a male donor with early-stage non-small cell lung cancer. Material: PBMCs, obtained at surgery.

This CDR3 is CASRSLKHQETQYF. The CDR3 DNA follows: TGTGCCAGTAGATCATTGAAACATCAAGAGACCCAGTACTTC. The V call is TRBV19, the J call TRBJ2-5; D gene ambiguous. The V and J ends lost 6 bases and 2 bases respectively, with 13 bases between them. Per the germline V gene, CDR1 is LNHDA and CDR2 is SQIVND (reference sequence). CDR3 size: 14 residues. The full variable domain, its missing parts supplied by reference TRBV19 and TRBJ2-5, is DGGITQSPKYLFRKEGQNVTLSCEQNLNHDAMYWYRQDPGQGLRLIYYSQIVNDFQKGDIAEGYSVSREKKESFPLTVTSAQKNPTAFYLCASRSLKHQETQYFGPGTRLLVL.